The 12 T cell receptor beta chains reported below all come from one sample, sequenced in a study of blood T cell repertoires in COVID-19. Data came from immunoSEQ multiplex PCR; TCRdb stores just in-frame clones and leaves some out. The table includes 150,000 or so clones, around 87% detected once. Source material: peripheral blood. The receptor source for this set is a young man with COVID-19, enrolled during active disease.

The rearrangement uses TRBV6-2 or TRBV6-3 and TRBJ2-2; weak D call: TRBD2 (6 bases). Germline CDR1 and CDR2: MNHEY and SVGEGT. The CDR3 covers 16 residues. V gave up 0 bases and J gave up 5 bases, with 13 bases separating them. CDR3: CASSYSGRRRTGELFF. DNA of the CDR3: TGTGCCAGCAGTTACTCAGGGAGGCGGAGGACCGGGGAGCTGTTTTTT.

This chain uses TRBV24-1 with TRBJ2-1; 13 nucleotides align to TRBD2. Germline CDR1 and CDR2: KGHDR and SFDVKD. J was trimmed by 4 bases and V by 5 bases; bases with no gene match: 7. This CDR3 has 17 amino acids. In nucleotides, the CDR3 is TGTGCCACCAGTGCCACCCCACTAGCGGGAGGGTACAATGAGCAGTTCTTC. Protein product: CATSATPLAGGYNEQFF.

In DNA, the CDR3 is TGTGCCAGCAAGGAAGGGGCAAACTATGGCTACACCTTC. Translated: CASKEGANYGYTF. The J gene is TRBJ1-2, the V gene TRBV2; D is perhaps TRBD1 (5 bases). This CDR3 comprises 13 residues. CDR1 is SNHLY, CDR2 FYNNEI, per germline. V was shortened by 7 bases and J by 2 bases, with 11 bases between the two germline ends. Combining the CDR3 with reference TRBV2 and TRBJ1-2 gives the whole variable domain EPEVTQTPSHQVTQMGQEVILRCVPISNHLYFYWYRQILGQKVEFLVSFYNNEISEKSEIFDDQFSVERPDGSNFTLKIRSTKLEDSAMYFCASKEGANYGYTFGSGTRLTVV.

The CDR3, as DNA: TGTGCCAGCAGCTTGAGGACAGGGGACCCTGAAGCTTTCTTT. It is translated as CASSLRTGDPEAFF. This chain uses TRBV7-6 with TRBJ1-1; TRBD1 agrees at 9 bases. The CDR3 sequence is 14 residues long. The V segment lost 3 bases and the J segment 6 bases; nucleotides outside the gene matches: 5. The V gene's germline CDR1 is SGHVS and CDR2 FNYEAQ. The complete variable domain, with remaining parts taken from reference TRBV7-6 and TRBJ1-1, reads GAGVSQSPRYKVTKRGQDVALRCDPISGHVSLYWYRQALGQGPEFLTYFNYEAQQDKSGLPNDRFSAERPEGSISTLTIQRTEQRDSAMYRCASSLRTGDPEAFFGQGTRLTVV.

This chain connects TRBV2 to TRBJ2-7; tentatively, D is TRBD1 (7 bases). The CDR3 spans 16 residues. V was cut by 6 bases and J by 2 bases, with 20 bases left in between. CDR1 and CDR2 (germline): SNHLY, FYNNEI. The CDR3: CASSRPRAGQTYEQYF. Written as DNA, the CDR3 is TGTGCCAGCAGCCGGCCCCGGGCGGGACAGACCTACGAGCAGTACTTC.

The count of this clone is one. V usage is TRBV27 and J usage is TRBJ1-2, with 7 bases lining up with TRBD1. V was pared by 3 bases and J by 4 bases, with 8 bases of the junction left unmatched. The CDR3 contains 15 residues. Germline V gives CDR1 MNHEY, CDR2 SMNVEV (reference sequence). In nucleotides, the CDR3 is TGTGCCAGCAGTTTGGACAGGCGCTCCCTCTATGGCTACACCTTC. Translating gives CASSLDRRSLYGYTF.

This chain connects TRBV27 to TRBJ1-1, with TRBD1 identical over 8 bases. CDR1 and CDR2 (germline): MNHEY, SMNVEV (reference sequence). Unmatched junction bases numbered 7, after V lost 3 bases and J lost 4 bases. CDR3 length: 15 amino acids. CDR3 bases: TGTGCCAGCAGTTTCAGGGGGCTGGCGGGCACTGAAGCTTTCTTT. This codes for CASSFRGLAGTEAFF.

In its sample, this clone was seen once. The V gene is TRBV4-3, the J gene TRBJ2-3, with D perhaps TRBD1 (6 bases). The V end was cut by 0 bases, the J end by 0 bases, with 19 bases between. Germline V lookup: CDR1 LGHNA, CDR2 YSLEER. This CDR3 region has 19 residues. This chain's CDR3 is CASSQEFQDRYLSTDTQYF. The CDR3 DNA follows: TGCGCCAGCAGCCAAGAATTCCAGGACAGATATCTGAGCACAGATACGCAGTATTTT.

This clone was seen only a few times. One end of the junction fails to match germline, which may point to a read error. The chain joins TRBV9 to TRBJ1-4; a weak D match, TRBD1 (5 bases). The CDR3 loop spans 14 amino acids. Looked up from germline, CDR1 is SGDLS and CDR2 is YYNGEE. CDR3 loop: CASSVAGSNEKLLF. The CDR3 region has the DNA TGTGCCAGCAGCGTAGCAGGGTCTAATGAAAAACTGCTTTTT.

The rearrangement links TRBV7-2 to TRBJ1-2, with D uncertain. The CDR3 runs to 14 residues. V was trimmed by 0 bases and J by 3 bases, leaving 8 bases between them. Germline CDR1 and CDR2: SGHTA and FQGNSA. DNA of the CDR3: TGTGCCAGCAGCTTAGCAGTACTCGACTATGGCTACACCTTC. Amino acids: CASSLAVLDYGYTF.

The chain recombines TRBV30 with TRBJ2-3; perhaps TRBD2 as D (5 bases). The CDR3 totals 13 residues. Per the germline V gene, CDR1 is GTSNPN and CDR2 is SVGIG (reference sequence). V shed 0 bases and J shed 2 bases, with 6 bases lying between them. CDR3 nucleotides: TGTGCCTGGAGTGTCGGGGTCACAGATACGCAGTATTTT. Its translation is CAWSVGVTDTQYF.

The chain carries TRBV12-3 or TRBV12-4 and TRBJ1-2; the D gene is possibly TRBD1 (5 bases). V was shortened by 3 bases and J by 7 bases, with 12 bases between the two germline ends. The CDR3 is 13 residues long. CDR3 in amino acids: CASSFLTAVGYTF. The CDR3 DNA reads TGTGCCAGCAGTTTTTTGACAGCCGTTGGCTACACCTTC.